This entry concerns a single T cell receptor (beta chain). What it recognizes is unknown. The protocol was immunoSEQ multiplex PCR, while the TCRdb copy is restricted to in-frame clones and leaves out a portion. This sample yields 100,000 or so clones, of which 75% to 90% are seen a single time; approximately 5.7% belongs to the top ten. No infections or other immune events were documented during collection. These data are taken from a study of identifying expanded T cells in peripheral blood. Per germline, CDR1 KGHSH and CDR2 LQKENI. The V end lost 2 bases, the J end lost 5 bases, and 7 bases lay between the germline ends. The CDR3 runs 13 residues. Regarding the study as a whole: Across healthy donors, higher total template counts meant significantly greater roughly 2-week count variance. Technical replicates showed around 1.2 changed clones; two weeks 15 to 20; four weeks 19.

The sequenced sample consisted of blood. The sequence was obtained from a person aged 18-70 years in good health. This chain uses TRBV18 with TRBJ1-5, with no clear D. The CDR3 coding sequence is TGTGCCAGCTCACCAGGGAGTCATCAGCCCCAGCATTTT. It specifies CASSPGSHQPQHF.